Listed below are T cell receptor beta chains from one sample, sequenced in a study of cytomegalovirus exposure and HLA in healthy donors. Assay: immunoSEQ multiplex PCR; the TCRdb copy retains only in-frame clones and omits some. The sample consists of more than 90,000 clones, approximately 80% of them appearing once. The sequenced sample was PBMCs. The origin of the receptors is a man in his forties or fifties in good health and CMV-seropositive. The CDR3 runs from the conserved cysteine through the conserved F or W. The D gene is left open where the match is weak. Expanded clones get a size class; other rows say once, few or many, or leave the size out.

-	TRBV7-7	-	TRBJ2-3	CASSLEGQPTDTQYF	TGTGCTAGCAGCTTAGAAGGACAGCCCACAGATACGCAGTATTTT
-	TRBV7-6	TRBD2	TRBJ2-1	CASSDTSGAWREQFF	TGTGCCAGCAGTGATACTAGCGGGGCCTGGAGGGAGCAGTTCTTC
-	TRBV29-1	TRBD1	TRBJ1-4	CSAQGDTDEKLFF	TGCAGCGCCCAGGGGGATACAGATGAAAAACTGTTTTTT
-	TRBV11-2	-	TRBJ2-1	CASSFPRREQFF	TGTGCCAGCAGCTTCCCACGGCGGGAGCAGTTCTTC
-	TRBV2	TRBD2	TRBJ2-1	CASSAGLAANNEQFF	TGTGCCAGCAGTGCCGGACTAGCGGCTAACAATGAGCAGTTCTTC
-	TRBV7-8	TRBD2	TRBJ2-4	CASSFPGGKGENIQYF	TGTGCCAGCAGCTTCCCCGGGGGGAAAGGGGAAAACATTCAGTACTTC
-	TRBV9	-	TRBJ2-1	CASSVASYYNEQFF	TGTGCCAGCAGCGTAGCCTCTTACTACAATGAGCAGTTCTTC
-	TRBV5-1	-	TRBJ2-2	CASSLDGQYTGELFF	TGCGCCAGCAGCTTGGATGGACAATACACCGGGGAGCTGTTTTTT
-	TRBV5-1	TRBD2	TRBJ2-1	CASSAGLAGVIVSNEQFF	TGCGCCAGCAGCGCGGGACTAGCGGGGGTCATCGTTAGCAATGAGCAGTTCTTC
-	TRBV5-5	-	TRBJ2-3	CASSSGTDTQYF	TGTGCCAGCAGCTCCGGCACAGATACGCAGTATTTT
-	TRBV6-1	-	TRBJ1-5	CASSVRQGRNNQPQHF	TGTGCCAGCAGTGTGAGGCAGGGCCGCAACAATCAGCCCCAGCATTTT
-	TRBV6-5	-	TRBJ1-2	CASSLTGNYGYTF	TGTGCCAGCAGTTTAACAGGGAACTATGGCTACACCTTC
-	TRBV15	-	TRBJ1-4	CATSRDRGIAGTLEEKLFF	TGTGCCACCAGCAGGGACCGCGGGATCGCCGGGACCCTGGAGGAAAAACTGTTTTTT
-	TRBV28	-	TRBJ1-4	CASTPLAGEKLFF	TGTGCCAGCACCCCCTTAGCGGGTGAAAAACTGTTTTTT
-	TRBV14	TRBD2	TRBJ2-3	CASSQNSGGRADTQYF	TGTGCCAGCAGCCAAAATAGCGGGGGGCGCGCAGATACGCAGTATTTT
few	TRBV2	-	TRBJ2-7	CASSRRGLRGPYEQYF	TGTGCCAGCAGTAGACGGGGACTTCGAGGGCCCTACGAGCAGTACTTC
-	TRBV6-5	-	TRBJ1-4	CASRDRFWDEKLFF	TGTGCCAGCAGAGACAGGTTTTGGGATGAAAAACTGTTTTTT
-	TRBV19	-	TRBJ1-1	CASSFPPGTEAFF	TGTGCCAGTAGTTTCCCCCCGGGTACTGAAGCTTTCTTT
-	TRBV5-1	TRBD2	TRBJ2-7	CASSSRSGNSRSTYEQYF	TGCGCCAGCAGCTCCCGAAGCGGGAACTCAAGGTCTACCTACGAGCAGTACTTC
-	TRBV2	TRBD1	TRBJ2-5	CASSFRDSGETQYF	TGTGCCAGCAGTTTCCGGGACAGTGGGGAGACCCAGTACTTC
-	TRBV7-2	TRBD2	TRBJ2-5	CATTWGGGSQETQYF	TGTGCCACTACCTGGGGGGGAGGCAGCCAAGAGACCCAGTACTTC
-	TRBV7-2	-	TRBJ1-3	CASSVQGFSGNTIYF	TGTGCCAGCAGCGTCCAGGGTTTCTCTGGAAACACCATATATTTT
-	TRBV9	TRBD1	TRBJ1-6	CASSVTGQNSPLHF	TGTGCCAGCAGCGTGACAGGGCAGAATTCACCCCTCCACTTT
-	TRBV5-4	TRBD2	TRBJ2-2	CASRKSSGGSYTGELFF	TGTGCCAGCAGAAAAAGTAGCGGGGGCTCTTACACCGGGGAGCTGTTTTTT
-	TRBV2	TRBD2	TRBJ2-1	CASSEGTRRINEQFF	TGTGCCAGCAGTGAGGGGACTAGAAGGATCAATGAGCAGTTCTTC
-	TRBV18	-	TRBJ1-2	CASSPGAGDYGYTF	TGTGCCAGCTCACCAGGGGCGGGAGACTATGGCTACACCTTC
few	TRBV6-6	-	TRBJ2-1	CASTVHREQFF	TGTGCCAGCACAGTCCACAGGGAGCAGTTCTTC
-	TRBV5-3	-	TRBJ2-7	CARSLGRGREQYF	TGTGCCAGAAGCTTGGGCAGGGGTCGCGAGCAGTACTTC
once	TRBV28	-	TRBJ2-5	CASSAPGGEGETQYF	TGTGCCAGCAGTGCCCCGGGGGGCGAGGGGGAGACCCAGTACTTC
-	TRBV5-4	-	TRBJ1-2	CASSSQGYNYGYTF	TGTGCCAGCAGCTCCCAGGGGTATAACTATGGCTACACCTTC
-	TRBV5-1	-	TRBJ2-2	CASRFRETGELFF	TGCGCCAGCAGATTCAGGGAAACCGGGGAGCTGTTTTTT
-	TRBV5-1	-	TRBJ2-2	CASSPGAGAVTGELFF	TGCGCCAGCAGCCCTGGGGCGGGGGCTGTAACCGGGGAGCTGTTTTTT
-	TRBV6-1	-	TRBJ1-1	CASSERWGETEAFF	TGTGCCAGCAGTGAACGGTGGGGGGAGACTGAAGCTTTCTTT
once	TRBV7-2	TRBD2	TRBJ2-2	CASSSPSGRGAGELFF	TGTGCCAGCAGCTCCCCTAGCGGGAGGGGGGCCGGGGAGCTGTTTTTT
-	TRBV29-1	-	TRBJ1-1	CSVNRQANTEAFF	TGCAGCGTTAACAGGCAGGCGAACACTGAAGCTTTCTTT
-	TRBV5-1	TRBD1	TRBJ1-1	CASSPGGTGSTEAFF	TGCGCCAGCAGCCCTGGTGGGACAGGGAGCACTGAAGCTTTCTTT
-	TRBV29-1	TRBD2	TRBJ2-7	CSGGSGRANEQYF	TGCAGCGGGGGTAGCGGGAGGGCGAACGAGCAGTACTTC
-	TRBV18	TRBD1	TRBJ2-7	CASSPQGVEQYF	TGTGCCAGCTCACCGCAGGGGGTCGAGCAGTACTTC
-	TRBV30	TRBD2	TRBJ2-7	CAWRAAGGRYEQYF	TGTGCCTGGAGGGCAGCGGGAGGAAGATACGAGCAGTACTTC
-	TRBV19	TRBD1	TRBJ1-1	CASSIGDRLNTEAFF	TGTGCCAGTAGTATAGGGGACAGATTGAACACTGAAGCTTTCTTT
once	TRBV6-5	-	TRBJ2-3	CASRRGGLTDTQYF	TGTGCCAGCAGGAGGGGGGGGCTCACAGATACGCAGTATTTT
-	TRBV6-1	-	TRBJ2-7	CASVSEPGREQYF	TGTGCCAGCGTCTCCGAGCCCGGGAGAGAGCAGTACTTC
few	TRBV6-5	TRBD1	TRBJ2-7	CASRRTGPGEQYF	TGTGCCAGCAGGCGGACAGGGCCGGGGGAGCAGTACTTC
-	TRBV29-1	-	TRBJ1-3	CSVEDGARDTIYF	TGCAGCGTTGAAGATGGGGCCAGGGACACCATATATTTT
-	TRBV25-1	-	TRBJ1-1	CASRSLGGVSTEAFF	TGTGCCAGCAGATCCTTGGGGGGAGTAAGCACTGAAGCTTTCTTT
-	TRBV5-1	TRBD2	TRBJ2-1	CASSPSPGLDMDEQFF	TGCGCCAGCAGCCCTAGTCCGGGACTAGATATGGATGAGCAGTTCTTC
-	TRBV25-1	TRBD1	TRBJ2-7	CASSDSRGPSPYEQYF	TGTGCCAGCAGTGACTCCAGGGGGCCTAGCCCTTACGAGCAGTACTTC
-	TRBV28	-	TRBJ2-4	CASSSPGLSAKNIQYF	TGTGCCAGCAGTTCCCCGGGACTTTCAGCCAAAAACATTCAGTACTTC
-	TRBV10-3	-	TRBJ1-1	CAISFRVDTEAFF	TGTGCCATCAGTTTTCGGGTGGACACTGAAGCTTTCTTT
-	TRBV27	TRBD1	TRBJ2-1	CASSGQGSYNEQFF	TGTGCCAGCAGTGGACAGGGCTCATACAATGAGCAGTTCTTC
-	TRBV6-1	-	TRBJ2-7	CASSKMSPSYEQYF	TGTGCCAGCAGCAAGATGAGTCCCTCCTACGAGCAGTACTTC
-	TRBV19	TRBD2	TRBJ2-1	CASSIDLGAGGNNEQFF	TGTGCCAGTAGTATAGACCTCGGGGCGGGGGGCAACAATGAGCAGTTCTTC
few	TRBV29-1	-	TRBJ1-1	CSGGTTLNTEAFF	TGCAGCGGAGGAACAACTTTGAACACTGAAGCTTTCTTT
-	TRBV7-2	TRBD1	TRBJ1-2	CASSEGQIYGYTF	TGTGCCAGCAGTGAGGGACAGATCTATGGCTACACCTTC
-	TRBV5-1	-	TRBJ2-5	CASSPAASVQETQYF	TGCGCCAGCAGCCCTGCCGCCAGCGTCCAAGAGACCCAGTACTTC